These 19 T cell receptor beta chains were all obtained from the same sample, sequenced in a study of CD8+CD57+ T cells in acquired aplastic anemia. Patients sequenced had flow cytometry evidence of CD8+CD57+ cell expansion. Genomic DNA constituted the template upon which TCR beta VDJ and CDR3 profiling was performed. TCRdb called the reads again in MiXCR, with one record for every CDR3 protein. The sample holds about 180,000 distinct CDR3 sequences, about 45% seen once. The sample consisted of sorted CD4+, CD8+, or CD8+CD57+ T cells (not recorded which) from PBMCs. These receptors all stem from a human donor with aplastic anemia.

This chain links TRBV29-1 with TRBJ2-1; D remains ambiguous. Per germline, CDR1 SQVTM and CDR2 ANQGSEA. V lost 6 bases and J 7 bases, leaving 16 bases between the germline ends. This CDR3 contains 13 residues. The CDR3: CSVTLRDYNEQFF. DNA of the CDR3: TGCAGCGTGACGCTGCGTGATTATAATGAGCAGTTCTTC.

This clonotype was detected once. The V gene is TRBV19, the J gene TRBJ1-3; weak D call: TRBD1 (5 bases). The germline V and J ends were trimmed by 8 bases and 7 bases, with 15 bases remaining between them. The CDR3 is made up of 13 amino acids. CDR1 and CDR2 (germline): LNHDA, SQIVND (reference sequence). The CDR3 nucleotides are TGTGCCAGTGGGACTAGCGGAATCAACACCATATATTTT. This translates into CASGTSGINTIYF.

V and J are TRBV2 and TRBJ2-5; D might be TRBD2 (5 bases). The CDR3 consists of 16 residues. CDR1 and CDR2 from the germline V gene are SNHLY and FYNNEI. V lost 4 bases, J lost 5 bases, and 20 bases lay in between. The CDR3 loop reads CASSATGLRGVETQYF. The CDR3 nucleotides are TGTGCCAGCAGTGCTACGGGGTTGCGTGGTGTGGAGACCCAGTACTTC.

In this sample, this clonotype turned up a few times. V gene TRBV15 combines with J gene TRBJ1-6, with D perhaps TRBD1 (6 bases). V was cut by 0 bases and J by 9 bases, with 12 bases left in between. The CDR3 totals 15 residues. Germline V gene data show CDR1 as LNHNV and CDR2 as YYDKDF (reference sequence). For the CDR3, the DNA is TGTGCCACCAGCAGAGAAGTTGCAGGGGTTTCACCCCTCCACTTT. Protein: CATSREVAGVSPLHF. Together with reference TRBV15 and TRBJ1-6, the CDR3 gives the full variable domain: DAMVIQNPRYQVTQFGKPVTLSCSQTLNHNVMYWYQQKSSQAPKLLFHYYDKDFNNEADTPDNFQSRRPNTSFCFLDIRSPGLGDTAMYLCATSREVAGVSPLHFGNGTRLTVT.

This clonotype came up a few times. This chain joins TRBV7-3 and TRBJ2-7; no firm D call. Trimming removed 6 bases from V and 0 bases from J, with 9 bases in between. This CDR3 has 13 residues. CDR1 and CDR2 from the germline V gene are SGHTA and FQGTGA. CDR3 protein: CASSPHPSYEQYF. The CDR3, as DNA: TGTGCCAGCAGTCCCCATCCCTCCTACGAGCAGTACTTC.

This clonotype was counted many times. The CDR3 region is CSARDQGPTDYGYTF. Here the CDR3 DNA reads TGCAGTGCTAGAGACCAGGGGCCGACTGACTATGGCTACACCTTC. V is TRBV20-1 and J is TRBJ1-2; a possible D gene is TRBD1 (6 bases). CDR3 length: 15 residues. The V and J ends lost 0 bases and 3 bases respectively, with 14 bases between them. Per the germline V gene, CDR1 is DFQATT and CDR2 is SNEGSKA (reference sequence).

This clonotype was observed once. The V and J genes are TRBV9 and TRBJ2-7; 9 bases map to TRBD2. Trimming removed 2 bases from V and 1 base from J; junction bases left unmatched: 4. This CDR3 has 15 residues. The germline V gene encodes CDR1 SGDLS and CDR2 YYNGEE. The CDR3 sequence is CASSVTSGHSYEQYF. The CDR3 DNA sequence: TGTGCCAGCAGCGTGACTAGCGGACATTCCTACGAGCAGTACTTC.

The chain combines TRBV10-3 with TRBJ1-1, with TRBD1 identical over 8 bases. The junction had 4 bases not matched to a gene; V was cut back by 3 bases and J by 7 bases. Germline V lookup: CDR1 ENHRY, CDR2 SYGVKD. This CDR3 has 13 amino acids. This chain's CDR3 is CAISDYDRGEAFF. CDR3 DNA sequence: TGTGCCATCAGTGACTACGACAGGGGTGAAGCTTTCTTT.

About this clonotype: A much bigger clone sits one base away, suggesting this may be a read error. The genes are TRBV29-1 and TRBJ1-2; D possibly corresponds to TRBD1 (5 bases). Looked up from germline, CDR1 is SQVTM and CDR2 is ANQGSEA. The CDR3 has 15 amino acids. The DNA of the CDR3 is TGCAGCGTTGCCGCAGGACGGGGGGTTTTAAGTGGCTTCACCTTC. It is translated as CSVAAGRGVLSGFTF.

The V gene is TRBV29-1, the J gene TRBJ2-6; D is uncertain. The CDR3 spans 14 residues. The germline V gene encodes CDR1 SQVTM and CDR2 ANQGSEA. V was pared by 4 bases and J by 0 bases, with 7 bases between. The CDR3 DNA reads as TGCAGCGTTGGGTTAAGCTCTGGGGCCAACGTCCTGACTTTC. Protein product: CSVGLSSGANVLTF.

This clonotype has a count of ten or more. The chain is built from TRBV6-2 or TRBV6-3 and TRBJ2-7; the match to TRBD2 covers 8 bases. CDR3 length equals 12 residues. The germline gives CDR1 MNHEY, CDR2 SVGEGT. The CDR3 region is CATRGGGYEQYF. CDR3 bases: TGTGCGACTCGGGGGGGCGGCTACGAGCAGTACTTC.

This clonotype was recorded at least ten times. The chain is built from TRBV5-1 and TRBJ1-3; D is unresolved. Germline V gene data show CDR1 as SGHRS and CDR2 as YFSETQ. The CDR3 contains 15 residues. V lost 0 bases and J 0 bases, leaving 7 bases between the germline ends. In DNA, the CDR3 is TGCGCCAGCAGCTTGGGTACGAGCTCTGGAAACACCATATATTTT. Encoded protein: CASSLGTSSGNTIYF.

The CDR3 DNA follows: TGTGCCAGCAGCTTAGAGACTAGCGGGATTCAGTTCTTC. This gives the protein CASSLETSGIQFF. V and J are TRBV7-2 and TRBJ2-1; 11 bases are shared with TRBD2. From germline, CDR1 is SGHTA and CDR2 FQGNSA. The V and J ends lost 1 base and 13 bases, in that order; junction bases with no gene match: 3. This CDR3 is built from 13 residues.

The gene calls are TRBV5-1 and TRBJ2-3; TRBD2 aligns across 7 bases. The V and J ends lost 4 bases and 1 base, in that order; junction bases with no gene match: 3. The CDR3 extends over 14 amino acids. The V gene's germline CDR1 is SGHRS and CDR2 YFSETQ. The CDR3 bases are TGCGCCAGCAGCCCAGCGGGACGCACAGATACGCAGTATTTT. Translation: CASSPAGRTDTQYF.

The chain couples TRBV24-1 to TRBJ2-1; TRBD1 is a possible D gene (6 bases). Trimming took off 2 bases at V and 0 bases at J, with 10 bases between the two ends. Germline V CDR1 and CDR2: KGHDR, SFDVKD. CDR3 length equals 16 residues. CDR3 in DNA: TGTGCCACCAGTGATTCAGGGGCGACCTCCTACAATGAGCAGTTCTTC. Translation gives CATSDSGATSYNEQFF.

This clonotype was observed a handful of times. The chain joins TRBV7-6 to TRBJ2-5, with 9 positions matching TRBD1. This CDR3 region has 16 residues. From germline, CDR1 is SGHVS and CDR2 FNYEAQ. V shed 5 bases and J 2 bases; nucleotides not matched to a gene: 9. The CDR3 here is CASSPYRTGVQETQYF. In nucleotides, the CDR3 is TGTGCCAGCAGCCCCTACCGGACAGGGGTGCAAGAGACCCAGTACTTC.

Only one count was recorded for this clonotype. The chain has TRBV11-3 and TRBJ2-1, with a tentative D call TRBD1 (6 bases). The CDR3 covers 12 residues. V was cut by 4 bases and J by 9 bases, with 10 bases left in between. Germline V gene data show CDR1 as SGHNT and CDR2 as YENEEA. CDR3 coding DNA: TGTGCCAGCAGCTCAGGGGAAGGTGAGCAGTTCTTC. Translated, it gives CASSSGEGEQFF.

V and J are TRBV2 and TRBJ1-5; D is unclear. Germline CDR1 reads SNHLY; CDR2 reads FYNNEI. Trimming removed 4 bases at V and 5 bases at J, with 15 bases between. This CDR3 is 15 amino acids long. The CDR3 here is CASSARYGVDQPQHF. CDR3 in DNA: TGTGCCAGCAGTGCGAGGTACGGGGTTGATCAGCCCCAGCATTTT.

The rearrangement links TRBV24-1 to TRBJ2-5; a weak D match, TRBD2 (5 bases). The CDR3 is made up of 13 amino acids. Germline CDR1 reads KGHDR; CDR2 reads SFDVKD. Trimming took 4 bases from V and 4 from J, leaving 9 bases between them. CDR3 loop: CATSEMGRETQYF. The CDR3 nucleotides are TGTGCCACCAGTGAGATGGGGAGAGAGACCCAGTACTTC.